A single sample gave rise to the 9 T cell receptor beta chains below, sequenced in a study of cytomegalovirus exposure and HLA in healthy donors. In the PCR, 60 Vbeta and 13 Jbeta primers were used. Sequencing used immunoSEQ multiplex PCR; TCRdb keeps in-frame clones, though not all of them. The data show some 130,000 clones, roughly 76% seen once. Sequenced sample: PBMCs. These receptors were taken from a middle-aged woman in good health and CMV-seronegative.

This chain links TRBV6-6 with TRBJ2-5; 9 bases agree with TRBD2. The CDR3 covers 14 residues. J was trimmed by 3 bases and V by 5 bases; bases with no gene match: 4. Per the germline V gene, CDR1 is MNHNY and CDR2 is SVGAGI (reference sequence). The CDR3 spells CASSSGGREETQYF. Here the CDR3 DNA reads TGTGCCAGCAGTAGCGGGGGGAGGGAAGAGACCCAGTACTTC.

The gene calls are TRBV18 and TRBJ2-3, with a possible D match to TRBD1 (5 bases). The V end lost 0 bases, the J end lost 0 bases, and 7 bases lay between the germline ends. The CDR3 runs to 15 residues. CDR1 and CDR2 (germline): KGHSH, LQKENI. CDR3 in amino acids: CASSPPDISTDTQYF. The CDR3 nucleotides are TGTGCCAGCTCACCACCGGACATAAGCACAGATACGCAGTATTTT.

The chain employs TRBV9 and TRBJ1-2; TRBD1 is a possible D gene (6 bases). CDR3 length: 15 amino acids. V lost 0 bases and J 6 bases, leaving 15 bases between the germline ends. Germline V gives CDR1 SGDLS, CDR2 YYNGEE. Here the CDR3 DNA reads TGTGCCAGCAGCGTAGAGACAGGAAACAGAGATGGCTACACCTTC. Translation gives CASSVETGNRDGYTF.

This clone was seen just once. The rearrangement uses TRBV2 and TRBJ1-2; 7 positions agree with TRBD1. J gave up 5 bases and V 4 bases, and 13 bases lay outside the gene matches. Germline V gives CDR1 SNHLY, CDR2 FYNNEI. The CDR3 is 16 amino acids. The CDR3 DNA follows: TGTGCCAGCAGTGTCGGTTCTAACAGGGGAATTTATGGCTACACCTTC. It translates to CASSVGSNRGIYGYTF.

This chain uses TRBV2 with TRBJ1-2; TRBD1 agrees at 8 bases. V gave up 2 bases and J gave up 5 bases; unmatched junction bases: 7. The germline V gene encodes CDR1 SNHLY and CDR2 FYNNEI. The CDR3 covers 15 residues. CDR3 nucleotide sequence: TGTGCCAGCAGTGAATGGCAGGGGGCGAGATATGGCTACACCTTC. It is translated as CASSEWQGARYGYTF.

The DNA of the CDR3 is TGCGCCAGCAGTCCCCGACATCCCCATGGGCAGTACGTC. Protein product: CASSPRHPHGQYV. V gene TRBV23-1 combines with J gene TRBJ2-7; D unresolved. TRBV23-1 is recorded as an ORF, its role being uncertain. Trimming cost V 4 bases and J 9 bases, with 16 bases left between them. The CDR3 is made up of 13 amino acids.

The J gene is TRBJ2-7, the V gene TRBV5-1; D is uncertain. Germline-derived CDR1 and CDR2 are SGHRS and YFSETQ. V lost 5 bases to trimming and J lost 2 bases, with 20 bases between them. This CDR3 is built from 16 residues. The CDR3 region is CASSPNFGFSTYEQYF. The CDR3 DNA reads TGCGCCAGCAGTCCCAACTTCGGGTTCTCTACCTACGAGCAGTACTTC.

The chain has TRBV10-3 and TRBJ1-1; D remains unclear. Germline V lookup: CDR1 ENHRY, CDR2 SYGVKD. V was clipped by 8 bases and J by 0 bases, with 10 bases between them. This CDR3 spans 13 amino acids. CDR3 DNA: TGTGCCATCCGCGAGCATTTGAACACTGAAGCTTTCTTT. Protein: CAIREHLNTEAFF.

This clone was seen only a few times. V gene TRBV27 combines with J gene TRBJ1-2; 8 bases fit TRBD1. CDR1 and CDR2 (germline): MNHEY, SMNVEV (reference sequence). The CDR3 spans 12 residues. V shed 8 bases, J shed 8 bases, and the junction held 7 bases outside the gene matches. In DNA form, the CDR3 reads TGTGCCAGCGGAAGGACAGGGACGGGCTACACCTTC. The encoded protein is CASGRTGTGYTF.